The TCR beta chain described here comes from a study of blood T cell repertoires in COVID-19. Turning to the study itself: Acute-phase and convalescent COVID-19 samples originated in the United States, Italy and Spain. T cells, B-cell-depleted T cells, or PBMCs provided the cDNA or gDNA that served as material.

Libraries were prepared by immunoSEQ multiplex PCR; TCRdb keeps only in-frame clonotypes and omits some of them. Among roughly 160,000 clones listed, about four fifths were seen once. CDR1 is SGHTA, CDR2 FQGTGA, per germline. With 1 base clipped from V and 5 bases from J, the junction kept 1 base outside the gene matches. This CDR3 is built from 13 residues. The study drew participants aged about 18 to 89 years from about two dozen US areas. The gene calls are TRBV7-3 and TRBJ2-7; 8 bases are shared with TRBD2. This clonotype was obtained from a man in his sixties who had recovered from COVID-19. The material sequenced was PBMCs or T cells enriched from blood (not recorded which). The CDR3 sequence is CASSLISGDEQYF. The CDR3 DNA follows: TGTGCCAGCAGCTTAATTAGCGGGGACGAGCAGTACTTC.